This T cell receptor beta chain was documented in a study of blood T cell repertoires in COVID-19. Study background: Some COVID-19 samples were acute and others convalescent; all came from the United States, Italy and Spain. PBMCs, B-cell-depleted T cells, or T cells provided the cDNA or gDNA that made up the material.

Original data processing: Nucleated cell number was recorded as an estimate derived from reference gene primer amplification. TCRdb's table, derived via immunoSEQ multiplex PCR, lists solely in-frame clones and lacks some. V, J and clone size reflect that table, while D and trimming were determined from the DNA. The table shows approximately 70,000 clones, with about four fifths occurring only once. Sequencing was done on a sample of peripheral blood. The receptor's source is an elderly woman with acute or convalescent COVID-19.

The CDR3 DNA is TGTGCCAGCAGCCCCGGGAATCCTTATGGCTACACCTTC. As protein: CASSPGNPYGYTF. This chain joins TRBV7-8 and TRBJ1-2; D remains ambiguous. V was pared by 5 bases and J by 5 bases, with 12 bases between. Germline CDR1 SGHVS, CDR2 FQNEAQ. There are 13 residues in the CDR3.